Below are 23 T cell receptor beta chains sequenced from a single sample in a study of shared T cell receptors in the human thymus. Assay used: immunoSEQ multiplex PCR; TCRdb lists only in-frame clones, some missing. The sample consists of 700,000 to 750,000 clones, roughly 88% of them appearing once. This sample was also put to use in a study of human thymus T cells.

The sample was thymocytes. All receptors come from a girl in the first two years of life with a congenital heart defect.

This clone was recorded a few times. The chain recombines TRBV19 with TRBJ1-4, with D unclear. V shed 5 bases and J shed 4 bases, with 8 bases lying between them. Germline V gene lookup returns CDR1 LNHDA and CDR2 SQIVND (reference sequence). The CDR3 has 13 amino acids. The CDR3 region is CASSLTSNEKLFF. The DNA for the CDR3 is TGTGCCAGTAGTTTAACAAGTAATGAAAAACTGTTTTTT.

CDR3 sequence reads: CATLDSPSGANVLTF. The CDR3 DNA reads TGTGCCACTCTGGACAGCCCATCTGGGGCCAACGTCCTGACTTTC. The V gene is TRBV11-3, the J gene TRBJ2-6, with D tentatively TRBD1 (6 bases). There are 15 residues in the CDR3. Germline values: CDR1 SGHNT, CDR2 YENEEA. Trimming stripped 10 bases from V and 1 base from J, with 14 bases between.

This chain links TRBV2 with TRBJ1-4; perhaps TRBD1 as D (6 bases). This CDR3 is 22 amino acids long. V was cut by 3 bases and J by 4 bases, with 33 bases left in between. Looked up from germline, CDR1 is SNHLY and CDR2 is FYNNEI. This CDR3 is CASSDGTTGNRREGENNEKLFF. The CDR3 DNA reads as TGTGCCAGCAGTGACGGGACTACAGGGAATAGGCGTGAGGGGGAAAATAATGAAAAACTGTTTTTT.

The genes are TRBV6-4 and TRBJ1-1; the D is unclear. Germline values: CDR1 MRHNA, CDR2 SNTAGT. CDR3 length: 14 residues. V was cut by 0 bases and J by 3 bases, with 8 bases left in between. The CDR3 protein is CASSDSSGDTEAFF. The CDR3 DNA is TGTGCCAGCAGTGACTCTTCCGGTGACACTGAAGCTTTCTTT.

V and J are TRBV6-1 and TRBJ2-5, with no clear D. This CDR3 has 14 residues. Looked up from germline, CDR1 is MNHNS and CDR2 is SASEGT. Trimming left V 3 bases short and J 1 base short, with 9 bases between. This CDR3 reads CASSESNSQETQYF. In nucleotides, the CDR3 is TGTGCCAGCAGTGAGTCCAATTCCCAAGAGACCCAGTACTTC.

This chain joins TRBV7-9 and TRBJ2-7; 10 nucleotides align to TRBD2. Germline CDR1 SEHNR, CDR2 FQNEAQ (reference sequence). V was clipped by 1 base and J by 7 bases; unmatched bases: 7. The length of the CDR3 is 15 residues. Here the CDR3 reads CASSLGSLAGIEQYF. CDR3 nucleotides: TGTGCCAGCAGCTTAGGTTCACTAGCGGGGATAGAGCAGTACTTC.

This chain joins TRBV19 and TRBJ1-2; D is undetermined. V was trimmed by 6 bases and J by 4 bases, leaving 24 bases between them. Germline V gives CDR1 LNHDA, CDR2 SQIVND (reference sequence). The CDR3 has 17 residues. The CDR3 region is CASRTCHRDRPFYGYTF. DNA of the CDR3: TGTGCCAGTAGGACGTGCCACCGGGATCGACCATTCTATGGCTACACCTTC.

V usage is TRBV6-1 and J usage is TRBJ1-2; D possibly corresponds to TRBD1 (6 bases). The CDR3 sequence is 13 residues long. CDR1 is MNHNS and CDR2 is SASEGT in the germline V gene. V was clipped by 4 bases and J by 7 bases, with 13 bases between them. The CDR3 nucleotides are TGTGCCAGCAGTGCACACCCAGGGGTTGGCTACACCTTC. It codes for CASSAHPGVGYTF.

DNA of the CDR3: TGTGCCAGCAGCCCGCGGACTAGCGGGGGGCCTCCCACCTCCTACGAGCAGTACTTC. Amino acid sequence: CASSPRTSGGPPTSYEQYF. V gene TRBV7-2 combines with J gene TRBJ2-7, with TRBD2 matching over 14 bases. J gave up 0 bases and V 5 bases, and 12 bases lay outside the gene matches. This CDR3 region has 19 residues. CDR1 is SGHTA and CDR2 is FQGNSA in the germline V gene.

This chain joins TRBV28 and TRBJ1-2, with TRBD1 as a possible D gene (6 bases). Trimming left V 3 bases short and J 3 bases short, with 11 bases between. The CDR3 loop spans 14 amino acids. Germline V gives CDR1 MDHEN, CDR2 SYDVKM. CDR3: CASSFPTGYYGYTF. CDR3 DNA sequence: TGTGCCAGCAGTTTCCCGACAGGTTACTATGGCTACACCTTC.

The chain links TRBV5-6 to TRBJ1-5; 8 nucleotides align to TRBD1. Germline V CDR1 and CDR2: SGHDT, YYEEEE. The CDR3 length is 16 residues. V shed 4 bases, J shed 6 bases, and the junction held 12 bases outside the gene matches. The CDR3 here is CASSVLGAGGVQPQHF. Written as DNA, the CDR3 is TGTGCCAGCAGCGTGCTGGGGGCAGGGGGCGTTCAGCCCCAGCATTTT. The whole variable domain, filled in from reference TRBV5-6 and TRBJ1-5, reads DAGVTQSPTHLIKTRGQQVTLRCSPKSGHDTVSWYQQALGQGPQFIFQYYEEEERQRGNFPDRFSGHQFPNYSSELNVNALLLGDSALYLCASSVLGAGGVQPQHFGDGTRLSIL.

The rearrangement joins TRBV10-2 to TRBJ1-2; TRBD1 matches at 8 bases. This CDR3 region has 12 residues. Germline CDR1 is WSHSY and CDR2 is SAAADI. After removal of 7 bases from V and 8 bases from J, the junction contained 6 bases not matched to a gene. CDR3 nucleotide sequence: TGCGCCAGCAACAGGACAGGGAGAGGCTACACCTTC. It encodes CASNRTGRGYTF.

This clone turned up a few times. The chain combines TRBV5-4 with TRBJ1-1, with a possible D match to TRBD1 (5 bases). V was shortened by 6 bases and J by 3 bases, with 15 bases between the two germline ends. Germline-derived CDR1 and CDR2 are SGHNT and YYREEE (reference sequence). CDR3 length: 14 residues. The CDR3 bases are TGTGCCAGCATCCCTCACGGAGGGGACACTGAAGCTTTCTTT. Residues: CASIPHGGDTEAFF. Looking up the rest from reference TRBV5-4 and TRBJ1-1 gives the full variable domain: ETGVTQSPTHLIKTRGQQVTLRCSSQSGHNTVSWYQQALGQGPQFIFQYYREEENGRGNFPPRFSGLQFPNYSSELNVNALELDDSALYLCASIPHGGDTEAFFGQGTRLTVV.

The chain joins TRBV4-3 to TRBJ1-1, with a possible D match to TRBD1 (5 bases). Germline-derived CDR1 and CDR2 are LGHNA and YSLEER. The CDR3 spans 16 residues. V was cut by 0 bases and J by 3 bases, with 14 bases left in between. CDR3 DNA: TGCGCCAGCAGCCAAGATCTGGGGGGTTTCGACACTGAAGCTTTCTTT. This encodes CASSQDLGGFDTEAFF.

This clone was counted a few times. The rearrangement links TRBV6-6 to TRBJ1-2, with TRBD1 identical over 7 bases. Unmatched junction bases numbered 16, after V lost 6 bases and J lost 6 bases. Looked up from germline, CDR1 is MNHNY and CDR2 is SVGAGI (reference sequence). This CDR3 region has 16 residues. In nucleotides, the CDR3 is TGTGCCAGCAGCCATAGGCCCCTGACAGGGACACATGGCTACACCTTC. Protein: CASSHRPLTGTHGYTF.

The V call is TRBV7-3, the J call TRBJ1-6; the match to TRBD1 covers 7 bases. CDR1 and CDR2 from the germline V gene are SGHTA and FQGTGA. V was clipped by 2 bases and J by 8 bases; unmatched bases: 3. The CDR3 sequence is 14 residues long. The CDR3 is CASSLGTVYSPLHF. The CDR3 nucleotides are TGTGCCAGCAGCTTAGGGACAGTTTATTCACCCCTCCACTTT.

This clone was recorded once. The V gene is TRBV29-1, the J gene TRBJ1-1; 11 bases agree with TRBD1. This CDR3 contains 17 residues. V gave up 7 bases and J gave up 7 bases; unmatched junction bases: 20. From germline, CDR1 is SQVTM and CDR2 ANQGSEA. CDR3 sequence: CSASRDRGISGGGEAFF. The CDR3 DNA reads as TGCAGCGCCAGCCGGGACAGGGGGATATCGGGGGGTGGTGAAGCTTTCTTT.

The V call is TRBV19, the J call TRBJ2-2, with 8 bases aligning to TRBD2. The CDR3 runs to 16 residues. The V gene end was trimmed by 3 bases and the J gene end by 1 base; junction bases not matched to a gene: 4. Germline values: CDR1 LNHDA, CDR2 SQIVND (reference sequence). CDR3 amino acids: CASSIRSGENTGELFF. Here the CDR3 DNA reads TGTGCCAGTAGTATCCGTAGCGGGGAGAACACCGGGGAGCTGTTTTTT.

This chain uses TRBV13 with TRBJ1-4, with 11 bases lining up with TRBD1. J lost 4 bases, V lost 5 bases, and 15 bases had no gene match. Germline V lookup: CDR1 PRHDT, CDR2 FYEKMQ (reference sequence). The CDR3 is made up of 19 amino acids. In nucleotides, the CDR3 is TGTGCCAGCAGCCGTCAGAGGAGGACAGGGGGCGCGGGTAATGAAAAACTGTTTTTT. Amino acids: CASSRQRRTGGAGNEKLFF.

The rearrangement links TRBV28 to TRBJ1-5, with a tentative D call TRBD1 (5 bases). This CDR3 region has 15 residues. The germline V and J ends were trimmed by 0 bases and 7 bases, with 13 bases remaining between them. Germline V lookup: CDR1 MDHEN, CDR2 SYDVKM. The CDR3 loop is CASSLWGHFGQPQHF. DNA of the CDR3: TGTGCCAGCAGTTTATGGGGGCACTTTGGGCAGCCCCAGCATTTT.

This sequence joins TRBV7-2 and TRBJ2-6; D unresolved. CDR3 length: 18 amino acids. CDR1 is SGHTA and CDR2 is FQGNSA in the germline V gene. V lost 5 bases to trimming and J lost 0 bases, with 17 bases between them. In nucleotides, the CDR3 is TGTGCCAGCAGCCCAGAGATAAATAACAGCTCTGGGGCCAACGTCCTGACTTTC. Translating gives CASSPEINNSSGANVLTF.

V usage is TRBV27 and J usage is TRBJ2-4, with D tentatively TRBD1 (5 bases). Germline-derived CDR1 and CDR2 are MNHEY and SMNVEV (reference sequence). CDR3 length equals 15 residues. Deletions cut 6 bases from V and 7 bases from J, with 19 bases between. CDR3 nucleotide sequence: TGTGCCAGCAGACCCGGACGGACCCACAGGAACATTCAGTACTTC. It encodes CASRPGRTHRNIQYF.

The V gene is TRBV6-1, the J gene TRBJ2-5, with a tentative D call TRBD2 (7 bases). Germline loops: CDR1 MNHNS, CDR2 SASEGT. Trimming stripped 8 bases from V and 9 bases from J, with 25 bases between. CDR3 length: 15 residues. CDR3 protein: CASQGYRLRGFPQYF. CDR3 bases: TGTGCCAGCCAGGGGTACCGGCTGCGGGGGTTTCCCCAGTACTTC.